The entry below gives a single TCR beta chain sequence along with its context. No antigen is known for it. Repertoires were generated with immunoSEQ multiplex PCR, while TCRdb's copy carries only in-frame clones and drops some. The repertoire includes some 150,000 clones, about 89% of them detected once, and approximately 9.1% sits in the top ten. This entry is derived from a study of T cell responses to AZD1222 COVID-19 vaccine. Regarding the study as a whole: Spike regions recognized by vaccine-associated CD4 TCRs spanned the protein, led by 160-218 and 743-854. White British donors predominated, females outnumbered males, and clonal diversity was possibly underestimated. At baseline, just five to seven AZD1222 recipients tested seropositive. Spike-specific TCR breadth and depth were elevated following two AZD1222 doses.

J was trimmed by 13 bases and V by 4 bases; bases with no gene match: 3. The CDR3 length is 11 residues. The germline CDR1 and CDR2 sequences are LGHNT and FRNRAP. This chain links TRBV12-5 with TRBJ2-1; TRBD2 aligns across 8 bases. The sequencing here drew on peripheral blood, taken 28 days after the second AZD1222 dose. The clonotype comes from an adult who received the AZD1222 COVID-19 vaccine. CDR3 protein: CASGSGGPQFF. The CDR3 region has the DNA TGTGCTAGTGGTTCGGGAGGGCCCCAGTTCTTC. The variable domain in full, with the rest retrieved from reference TRBV12-5 and TRBJ2-1, is DARVTQTPRHKVTEMGQEVTMRCQPILGHNTVFWYRQTMMQGLELLAYFRNRAPLDDSGMPKDRFSAEMPDATLATLKIQPSEPRDSAVYFCASGSGGPQFFGPGTRLTVL.